The subject of this entry is one TCR beta chain. This clone's antigen is unknown. The DNA ends 3 residues before the CDR3 does, and the rest of the CDR3 is filled in from the germline J gene. Every participant had a single incident cervical HPV16 infection, and women with prevalent HPV16 infections were excluded. Cervical HPV DNA was detected by MY09/MY11 PCR and genotyped by dot-blot hybridization. More than 14 mL of heparinized blood was centrifuged, after which the buffy coat was aliquoted, frozen at -30 degrees C, and then stored at -80 degrees C. QIAGEN kits were used to extract genomic DNA from the buffy coat specimens. The source of the sample is a study of T cells in women clearing cervical HPV infection (dated by TCRdb to between 2018 and 2020). At the level of the whole study: Cases were some 26 women with histologically confirmed HPV16-related CIN3 or worse, including a couple of invasive cancers. The controls were 25 to 30 women whose single incident HPV16 infection cleared within 12 months with no development of precancer or cancer. Blood from cases was collected at the visit at which the lesion was first identified, whereas blood from controls was collected once infection was no longer detected. For cases, the median interval between lesion detection and blood sampling was roughly 150 days, with an interquartile range of roughly 90 to 200 days. Since HLA typing was available for only a few women, HLA type could not be ruled out as a confounder. This exploratory proof-of-principle case-control study, nested within the Guanacaste HPV Natural History Study in Costa Rica, compared TCR repertoires among women with different cervical HPV16 outcomes. Cases and controls were matched on year of sample collection and on age within five years. Cases had a median age of about 34 years and controls had a median age of 38, with no significant differences in baseline characteristics. In the parent cohort, 9,000 to 11,000 women aged 18 or older were enrolled in Guanacaste, Costa Rica, during about 1993 to 1994 and were followed for roughly 7 years. Quality controls consisted of five blinded duplicates per group, for a total of about 60 samples made up of roughly 50 participants and approximately 10 replicates.

Study-level results and caveats: Because of the cross-sectional design, the study could not determine whether the associations came before infection or resulted from infection, and neither effector/memory subsets nor HPV-specific T cells were isolated. TRBV6-7 relative abundance was lower in cases than in controls (approximately 0.1% versus 0.16%; Bonferroni P = 0.0008). Because T-cell numbers per sample were unknown, differences in richness could reflect varying T-cell content rather than repertoire biology. Across sequencing depths, CIN3+ cases showed significantly higher TCR repertoire richness than controls, but evenness did not differ between the groups. Cases were distinguished from controls with an estimated AUC of roughly 0.82 by random forest classifiers combining richness and V gene abundances.

For CDR1 and CDR2, the germline V gene lists SNHLY and FYNNEI. V is trimmed back by 4 bases and J by 6 bases, and the junction contains 11 bases that no gene match accounts for. Taken from cysteine to phenylalanine, the CDR3 has 17 residues. Shown are 42 bases from within the CDR3, in frame from base 1. TCR beta CDR3 regions were amplified by multiplex PCR using the immunoSEQ assay from an average of around 1,200 ng genomic DNA per sample. Primer bias was corrected in the assay by using a complete synthetic TCR repertoire to establish an amplification baseline. The amplicons were sequenced on the Illumina platform. The authors processed their data as follows. Sequence errors were corrected by clustering with frequency ratios and a modified nearest-neighbor algorithm, and the sequences were then analyzed in the immunoSEQ Analyzer using IMGT gene definitions. At each rarefaction depth, TCR richness and evenness were averaged over 20 rarefaction repeats, and samples with fewer sequences than the depth were excluded. Wilcoxon rank sum tests with FDR correction were used to compare relative abundances of V, D and J genes between the groups. An intraclass correlation of around 96% for TCR richness and an average of roughly 76% across some 70 gene segments were obtained from the blinded duplicates. What TCRdb holds here is the immuneACCESS table cut down to in-frame rearrangements. Part of the clones is not present; checked against another copy, under half of the missing clones reflect an unresolved V gene, and the others are unexplained. The V and J calls and clone size are taken from that table; D and trimming were inferred from the DNA. The table for this sample records 25,000 to 35,000 clones. The ten largest account for under 10% of the sample.

This sequence uses TRBV2 and TRBJ2-7; 14 central bases correspond to TRBD2. This TCR was recovered from a woman between 18 and 70 years old with a cervical HPV16 infection that either progressed to CIN3+ or cleared (not recorded which). The sample comprised blood buffy coat. The CDR3 corresponds to CASSVVAGLAGEGEQYF. Partial CDR3 DNA: TGTGCCAGCAGTGTGGTTGCGGGACTAGCGGGAGAGGGCGAG. The full variable domain, completed from the reference TRBV2 and TRBJ2-7 proteins outside the CDR3, reads EPEVTQTPSHQVTQMGQEVILRCVPISNHLYFYWYRQILGQKVEFLVSFYNNEISEKSEIFDDQFSVERPDGSNFTLKIRSTKLEDSAMYFCASSVVAGLAGEGEQYFGPGTRLTVT.